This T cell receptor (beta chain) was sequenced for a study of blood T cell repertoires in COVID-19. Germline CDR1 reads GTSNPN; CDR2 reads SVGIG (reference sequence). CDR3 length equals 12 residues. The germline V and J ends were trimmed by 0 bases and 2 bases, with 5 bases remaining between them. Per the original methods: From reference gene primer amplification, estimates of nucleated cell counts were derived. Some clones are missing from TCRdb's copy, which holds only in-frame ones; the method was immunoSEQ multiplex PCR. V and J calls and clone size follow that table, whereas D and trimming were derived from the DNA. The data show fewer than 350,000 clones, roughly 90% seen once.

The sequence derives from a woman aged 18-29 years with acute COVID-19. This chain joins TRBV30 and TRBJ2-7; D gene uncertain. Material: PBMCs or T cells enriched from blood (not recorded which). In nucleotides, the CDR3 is TGTGCCTGGAGTGTATACACCTACGAGCAGTACTTC. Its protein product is CAWSVYTYEQYF.